The subject of this entry is one T cell receptor beta chain. The antigen remains undetermined. The data belong to a study of T cell clusters in autoimmune cytopenias. In the study overall: TRB sequencing had a median around 52,000 reads and under 3,000 distinct clonotypes per sample. The study's findings and limits: TRB repertoire shifts in secondary cytopenia and chronic lymphocytic leukemia mostly reflected lymphoma, not autoimmunity. No experiment has yet validated the function of the T cell clusters defined in silico. A dominant lymphoma-associated repertoire apparently masked the cluster-lack signature in secondary cytopenia versus chronic lymphocytic leukemia.

TRB was amplified from around 250 ng of peripheral blood genomic DNA per sample. One tube held mixed TRB-A and TRB-B primer pools for touch-down PCR. No DNA is given; TCRdb re-called the multiplex PCR reads and lists each CDR3 protein once. The sample includes 8,800 or so distinct CDR3 sequences. The CDR3 contains 16 residues. The V gene's germline CDR1 is KGHDR and CDR2 SFDVKD. The chain joins TRBV24-1 to TRBJ2-3; TCRdb selects TRBD2, and the lack of DNA leaves this call unchecked. The specimen sequenced was peripheral blood. This clonotype originated in a human donor with an autoimmune cytopenia or autoimmune hepatitis (not recorded which). This CDR3 reads CATSDFSGASTDTQYF.